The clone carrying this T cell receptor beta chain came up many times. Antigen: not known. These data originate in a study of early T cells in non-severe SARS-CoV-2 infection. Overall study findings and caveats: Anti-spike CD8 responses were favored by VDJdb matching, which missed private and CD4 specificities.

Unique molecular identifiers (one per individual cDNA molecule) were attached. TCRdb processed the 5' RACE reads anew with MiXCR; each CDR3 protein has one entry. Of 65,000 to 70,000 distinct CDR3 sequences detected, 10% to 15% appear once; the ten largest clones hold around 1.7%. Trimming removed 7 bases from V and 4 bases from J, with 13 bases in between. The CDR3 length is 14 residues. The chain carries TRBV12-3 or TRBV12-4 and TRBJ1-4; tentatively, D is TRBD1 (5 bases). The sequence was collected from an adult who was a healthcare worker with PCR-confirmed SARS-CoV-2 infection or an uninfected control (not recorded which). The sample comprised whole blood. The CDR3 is CASTGWGLNEKLFF. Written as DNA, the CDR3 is TGTGCCAGCACCGGATGGGGCCTTAATGAAAAACTGTTTTTT.